Sequencing of this T cell receptor (beta chain) was carried out in a study of CD8+CD57+ T cells in acquired aplastic anemia. The overall study: About 3 ug was the average amount of DNA from sorted CD4+ and CD8+ cells. Study-wide results and caveats: Shared by patients and controls, 25 to 35 CD8+ CDR3s were abundant in patients. Patients were compared with controls for CD8+ Simpson's diversity, and no significant difference emerged.

Genomic DNA, serving as template, underwent TCR beta VDJ and CDR3 profiling. Via MiXCR, TCRdb re-called the reads, giving one row per CDR3 protein. The sample records 200,000 or so distinct CDR3 sequences, around three fifths being singletons. From germline, CDR1 is SQVTM and CDR2 ANQGSEA. CDR3 length equals 13 residues. Trimming pared 5 bases from V and 8 bases from J, leaving 18 bases between. A remark on this clonotype: Its antigen is unknown.

Sequences were obtained from sorted CD4+, CD8+, or CD8+CD57+ T cells (not recorded which) from PBMCs. The chain combines TRBV29-1 with TRBJ1-2, with D uncertain. This TCR was sampled from a human donor with severe aplastic anemia or a healthy control (not recorded which). CDR3 amino acids: CSVSFSVSEGYTF. The DNA of the CDR3 is TGCAGCGTTTCTTTTTCGGTGTCGGAAGGCTACACCTTC. Based on the CDR3 plus reference TRBV29-1 and TRBJ1-2, the full variable domain is SAVISQKPSRDICQRGTSLTIQCQVDSQVTMMFWYRQQPGQSLTLIATANQGSEATYESGFVIDKFPISRPNLTFSTLTVSNMSPEDSSIYLCSVSFSVSEGYTFGSGTRLTVV.